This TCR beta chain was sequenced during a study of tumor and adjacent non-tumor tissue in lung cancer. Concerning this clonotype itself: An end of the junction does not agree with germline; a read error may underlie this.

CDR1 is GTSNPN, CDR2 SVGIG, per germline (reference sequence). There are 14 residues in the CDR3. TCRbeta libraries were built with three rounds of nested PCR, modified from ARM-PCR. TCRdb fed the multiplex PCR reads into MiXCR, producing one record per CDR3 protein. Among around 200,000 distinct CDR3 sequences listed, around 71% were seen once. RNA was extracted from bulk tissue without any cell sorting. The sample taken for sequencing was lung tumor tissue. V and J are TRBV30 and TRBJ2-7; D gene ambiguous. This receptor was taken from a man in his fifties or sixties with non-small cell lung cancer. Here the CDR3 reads CVWRPDMASYEQYF. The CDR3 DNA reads TGTGTCTGGAGACCCGACATGGCCTCCTACGAGCAGTATTTC.